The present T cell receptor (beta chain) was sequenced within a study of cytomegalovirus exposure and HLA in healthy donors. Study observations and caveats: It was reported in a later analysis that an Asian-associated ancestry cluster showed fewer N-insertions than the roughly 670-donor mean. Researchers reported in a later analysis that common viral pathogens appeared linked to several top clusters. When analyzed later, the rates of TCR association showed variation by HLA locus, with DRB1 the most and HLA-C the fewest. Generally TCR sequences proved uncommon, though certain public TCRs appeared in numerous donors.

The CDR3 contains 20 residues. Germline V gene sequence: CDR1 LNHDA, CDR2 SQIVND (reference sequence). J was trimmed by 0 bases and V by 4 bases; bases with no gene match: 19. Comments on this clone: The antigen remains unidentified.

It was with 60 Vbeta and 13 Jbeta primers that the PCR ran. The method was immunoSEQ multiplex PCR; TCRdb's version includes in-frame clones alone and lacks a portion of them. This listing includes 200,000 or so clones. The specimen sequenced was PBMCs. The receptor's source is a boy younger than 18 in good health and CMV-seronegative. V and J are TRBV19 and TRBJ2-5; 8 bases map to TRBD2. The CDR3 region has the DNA TGTGCCAGTAGTACCCACGGTCCGACGGGGCGAGCGGGGGACCAAGAGACCCAGTACTTC. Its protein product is CASSTHGPTGRAGDQETQYF.